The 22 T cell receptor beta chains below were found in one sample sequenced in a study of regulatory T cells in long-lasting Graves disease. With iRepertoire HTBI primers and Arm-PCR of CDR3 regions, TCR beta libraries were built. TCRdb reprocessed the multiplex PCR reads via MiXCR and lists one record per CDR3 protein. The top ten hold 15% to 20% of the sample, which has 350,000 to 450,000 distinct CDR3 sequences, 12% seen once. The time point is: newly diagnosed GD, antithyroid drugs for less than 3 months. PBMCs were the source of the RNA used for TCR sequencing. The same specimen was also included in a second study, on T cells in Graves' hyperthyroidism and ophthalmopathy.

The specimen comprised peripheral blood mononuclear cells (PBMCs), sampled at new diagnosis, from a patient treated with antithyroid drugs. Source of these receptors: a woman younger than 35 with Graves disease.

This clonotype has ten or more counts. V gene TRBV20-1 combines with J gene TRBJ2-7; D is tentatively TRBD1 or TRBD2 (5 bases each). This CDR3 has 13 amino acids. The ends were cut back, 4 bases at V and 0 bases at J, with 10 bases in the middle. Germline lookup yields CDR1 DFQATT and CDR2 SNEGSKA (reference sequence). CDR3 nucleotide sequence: TGCAGTGCTATGTCGGGGCACTCCTACGAGCAGTACTTC. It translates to CSAMSGHSYEQYF.

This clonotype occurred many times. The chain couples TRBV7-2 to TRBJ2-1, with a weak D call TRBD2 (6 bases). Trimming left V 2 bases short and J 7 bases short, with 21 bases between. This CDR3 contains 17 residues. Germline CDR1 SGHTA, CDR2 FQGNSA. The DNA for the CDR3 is TGTGCCAGCAGCTTAAATCCCTTAGCGGAAGGCTATAATGAGCAGTTCTTC. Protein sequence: CASSLNPLAEGYNEQFF.

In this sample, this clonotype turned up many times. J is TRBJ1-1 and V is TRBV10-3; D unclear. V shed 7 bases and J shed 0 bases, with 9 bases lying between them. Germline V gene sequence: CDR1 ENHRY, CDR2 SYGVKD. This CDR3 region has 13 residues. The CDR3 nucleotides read TGTGCCATCATGGTAGCGGTGAACACTGAAGCTTTCTTT. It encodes CAIMVAVNTEAFF.

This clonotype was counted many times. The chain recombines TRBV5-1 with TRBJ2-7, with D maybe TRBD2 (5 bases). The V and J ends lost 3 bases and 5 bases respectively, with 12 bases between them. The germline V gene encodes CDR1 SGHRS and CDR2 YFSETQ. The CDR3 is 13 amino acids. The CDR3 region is CASSSLTLDEQYF. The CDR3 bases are TGCGCCAGCAGCTCCCTAACACTAGACGAGCAGTACTTC.

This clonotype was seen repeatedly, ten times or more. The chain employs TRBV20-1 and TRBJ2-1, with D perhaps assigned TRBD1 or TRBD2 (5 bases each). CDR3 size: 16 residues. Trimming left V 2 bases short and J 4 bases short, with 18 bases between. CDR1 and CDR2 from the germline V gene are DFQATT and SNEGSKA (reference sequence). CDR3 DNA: TGCAGTGCTAGAATGTTTGGGGGACCATCGTACAATGAGCAGTTCTTC. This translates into CSARMFGGPSYNEQFF.

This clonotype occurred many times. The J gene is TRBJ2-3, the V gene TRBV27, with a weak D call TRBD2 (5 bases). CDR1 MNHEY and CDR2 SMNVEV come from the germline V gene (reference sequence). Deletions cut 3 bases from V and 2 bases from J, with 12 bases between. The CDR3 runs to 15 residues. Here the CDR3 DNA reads TGTGCCAGCAGTTTTGAGCGGCAGTACACAGATACGCAGTATTTT. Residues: CASSFERQYTDTQYF.

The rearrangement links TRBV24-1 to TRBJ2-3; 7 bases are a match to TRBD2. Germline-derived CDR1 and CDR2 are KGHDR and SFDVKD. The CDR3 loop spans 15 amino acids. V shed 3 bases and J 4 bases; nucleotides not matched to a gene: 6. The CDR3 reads CATSDRLASPDTQYF. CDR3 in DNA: TGTGCCACCAGTGATCGACTAGCATCCCCAGATACGCAGTATTTT.

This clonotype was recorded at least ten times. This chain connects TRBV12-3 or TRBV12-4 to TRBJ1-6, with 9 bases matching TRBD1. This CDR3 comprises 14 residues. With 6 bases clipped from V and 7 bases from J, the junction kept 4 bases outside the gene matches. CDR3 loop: CASSRTGENSPLHF. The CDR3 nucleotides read TGTGCCAGCAGCCGGACAGGGGAAAATTCACCCCTCCACTTT.

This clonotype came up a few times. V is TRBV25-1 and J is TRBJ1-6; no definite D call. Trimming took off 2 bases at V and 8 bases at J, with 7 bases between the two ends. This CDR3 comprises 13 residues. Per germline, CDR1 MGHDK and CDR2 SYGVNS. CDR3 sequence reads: CASSEGGYSPLHF. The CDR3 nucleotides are TGTGCCAGCAGTGAAGGAGGATATTCACCCCTCCACTTT.

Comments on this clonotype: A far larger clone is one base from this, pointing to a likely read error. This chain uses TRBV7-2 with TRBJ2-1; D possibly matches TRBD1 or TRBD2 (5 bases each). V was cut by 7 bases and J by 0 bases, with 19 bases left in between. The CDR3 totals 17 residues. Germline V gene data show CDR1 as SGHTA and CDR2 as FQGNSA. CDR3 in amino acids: CASTGPAALSSYNEQFF. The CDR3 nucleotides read TGTGCCAGCACGGGACCAGCGGCCCTAAGCTCCTACAATGAGCAGTTCTTC.

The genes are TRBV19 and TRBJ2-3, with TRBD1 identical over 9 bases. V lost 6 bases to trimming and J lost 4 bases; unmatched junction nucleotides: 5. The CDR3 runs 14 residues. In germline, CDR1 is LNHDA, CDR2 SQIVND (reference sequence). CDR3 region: CASRRGQGPDTQYF. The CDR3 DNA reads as TGTGCCAGTAGAAGAGGACAGGGGCCAGATACGCAGTATTTT.

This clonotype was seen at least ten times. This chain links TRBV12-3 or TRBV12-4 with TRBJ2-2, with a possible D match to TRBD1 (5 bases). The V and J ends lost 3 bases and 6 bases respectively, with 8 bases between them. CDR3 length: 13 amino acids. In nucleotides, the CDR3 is TGTGCCAGCAGTTTGGGGCCGGCCGGGGAGCTGTTTTTT. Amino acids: CASSLGPAGELFF.

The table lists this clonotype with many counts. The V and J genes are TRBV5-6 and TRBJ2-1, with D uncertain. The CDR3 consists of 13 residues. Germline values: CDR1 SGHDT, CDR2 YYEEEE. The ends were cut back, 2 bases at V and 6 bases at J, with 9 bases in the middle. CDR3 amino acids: CASSFRAPNEQFF. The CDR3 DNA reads TGTGCCAGCAGCTTCCGGGCCCCCAATGAGCAGTTCTTC.

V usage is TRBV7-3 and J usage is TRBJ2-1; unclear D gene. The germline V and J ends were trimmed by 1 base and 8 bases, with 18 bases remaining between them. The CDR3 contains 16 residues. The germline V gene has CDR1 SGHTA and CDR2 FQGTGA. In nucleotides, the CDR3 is TGTGCCAGCAGCTTAATGTCGGCAGAAGATGGAGATGAGCAGTTCTTC. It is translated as CASSLMSAEDGDEQFF.

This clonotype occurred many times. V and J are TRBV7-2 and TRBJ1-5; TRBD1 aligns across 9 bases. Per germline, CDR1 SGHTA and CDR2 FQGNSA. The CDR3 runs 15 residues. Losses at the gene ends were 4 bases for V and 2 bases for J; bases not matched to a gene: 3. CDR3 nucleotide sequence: TGTGCCAGCAGCTCGGACAGGGGTGGCAATCAGCCCCAGCATTTT. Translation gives CASSSDRGGNQPQHF.

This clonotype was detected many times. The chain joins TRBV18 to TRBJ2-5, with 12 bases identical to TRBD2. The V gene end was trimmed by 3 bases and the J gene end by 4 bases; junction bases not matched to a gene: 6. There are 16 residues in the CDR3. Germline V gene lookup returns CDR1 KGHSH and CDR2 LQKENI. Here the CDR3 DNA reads TGTGCCAGCTCACCTACGCCGGGACTAGCGGGAGAGACCCAGTACTTC. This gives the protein CASSPTPGLAGETQYF.

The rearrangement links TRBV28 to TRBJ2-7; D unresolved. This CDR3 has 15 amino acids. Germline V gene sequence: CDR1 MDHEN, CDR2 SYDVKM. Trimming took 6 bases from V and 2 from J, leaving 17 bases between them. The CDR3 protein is CASSHNRAKPYEQYF. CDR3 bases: TGTGCCAGCAGCCACAACCGGGCCAAGCCCTACGAGCAGTACTTC.

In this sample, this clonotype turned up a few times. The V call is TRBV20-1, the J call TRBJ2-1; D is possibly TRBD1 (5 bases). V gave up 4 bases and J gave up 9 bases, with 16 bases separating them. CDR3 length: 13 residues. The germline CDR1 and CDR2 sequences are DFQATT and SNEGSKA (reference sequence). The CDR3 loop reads CSAKAPGLREQFF. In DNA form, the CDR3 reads TGCAGTGCTAAGGCCCCAGGGTTACGTGAGCAGTTCTTC.

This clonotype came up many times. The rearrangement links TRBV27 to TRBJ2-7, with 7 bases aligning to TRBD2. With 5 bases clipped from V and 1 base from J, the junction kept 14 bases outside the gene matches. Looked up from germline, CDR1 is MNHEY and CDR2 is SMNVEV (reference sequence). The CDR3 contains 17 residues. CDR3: CASSLDYKLAASYEQYF. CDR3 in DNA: TGTGCCAGCAGTCTGGACTATAAGCTAGCGGCGTCCTACGAGCAGTACTTC.

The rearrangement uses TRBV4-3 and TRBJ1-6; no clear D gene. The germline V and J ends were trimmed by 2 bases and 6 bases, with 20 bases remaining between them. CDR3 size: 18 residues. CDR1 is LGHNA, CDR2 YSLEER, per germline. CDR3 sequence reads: CASSQSVSIPSFNSPLHF. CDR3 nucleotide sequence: TGCGCCAGCAGCCAATCCGTTTCAATACCGAGCTTTAATTCACCCCTCCACTTT.

CDR3 sequence reads: CASRGPQETQYF. CDR3 sequence (DNA): TGTGCCTCGCGGGGGCCCCAAGAGACCCAGTACTTC. The chain couples TRBV7-9 to TRBJ2-5; possibly TRBD2 for D (7 bases). In germline, CDR1 is SEHNR, CDR2 FQNEAQ (reference sequence). Trimming stripped 11 bases from V and 1 base from J, with 11 bases between. The CDR3 length is 12 residues. Full variable domain (missing parts from reference TRBV7-9 and TRBJ2-5): DTGVSQNPRHKITKRGQNVTFRCDPISEHNRLYWYRQTLGQGPEFLTYFQNEAQLEKSRLLSDRFSAERPKGSFSTLEIQRTEQGDSAMYLCASRGPQETQYFGPGTRLLVL.

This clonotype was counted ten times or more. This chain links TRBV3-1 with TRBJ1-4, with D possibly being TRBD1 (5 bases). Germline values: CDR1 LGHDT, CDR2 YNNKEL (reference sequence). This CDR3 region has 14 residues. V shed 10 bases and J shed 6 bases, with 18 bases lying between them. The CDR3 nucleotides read TGTGCCACGCGGCGGGGGGTTGGAGATGAAAAACTGTTTTTT. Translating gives CATRRGVGDEKLFF.